The 17 T cell receptor beta chains presented below share a single source sample, sequenced in a study of cytomegalovirus exposure and HLA in healthy donors. Vbeta (60) and Jbeta (13) primers were used in the PCR. TCRdb keeps only in-frame clones here, not all; method: immunoSEQ multiplex PCR. The repertoire consists of 170,000 or so clones, with almost 85% occurring once and the leading ten covering less than 0.4%. The specimen was PBMCs. The receptors were sampled from a boy younger than 10 in good health and CMV-seronegative.

The chain has TRBV7-9 and TRBJ2-3; 9 nucleotides align to TRBD2. The CDR3 totals 16 residues. Germline V gene sequence: CDR1 SEHNR, CDR2 FQNEAQ (reference sequence). V lost 8 bases, J lost 5 bases, and 14 bases stayed unmatched. The CDR3 loop reads CASPLSVAGGIDTQYF. The CDR3 DNA is TGTGCCAGCCCACTCTCCGTTGCGGGAGGGATAGATACGCAGTATTTT.

The J gene is TRBJ2-2, the V gene TRBV11-2; 11 bases match TRBD1. The CDR3 totals 16 residues. The V segment lost 1 base and the J segment 5 bases; nucleotides outside the gene matches: 3. CDR1 and CDR2 (germline): SGHAT, FQNNGV. CDR3 in DNA: TGTGCCAGCAGCTTAGCCGGGACAGGGGGGACCGGGGAGCTGTTTTTT. It codes for CASSLAGTGGTGELFF.

Regarding this clone: One end of the junction does not line up with germline, which may come from a read error. J is TRBJ2-7 and V is TRBV6-5; TRBD1 agrees at 10 bases. CDR3 length equals 15 residues. Germline V gives CDR1 MNHEY, CDR2 SVGAGI. CDR3 bases: TGTGCCAGCAGTGACTCGGGGACAGGGGCCTACGAGCAGTACTTC. This codes for CASSDSGTGAYEQYF.

V gene TRBV6-5 combines with J gene TRBJ1-3; D unclear. Germline lookup yields CDR1 MNHEY and CDR2 SVGAGI. V was cut by 7 bases and J by 2 bases, with 9 bases left in between. The CDR3 is made up of 13 amino acids. The CDR3 DNA reads as TGTGCCAGCACCCGAGGGACTGGAAACACCATATATTTT. This gives the protein CASTRGTGNTIYF.

V and J are TRBV10-3 and TRBJ2-1; 11 positions agree with TRBD2. CDR3 length equals 16 residues. V lost 4 bases to trimming and J lost 4 bases; unmatched junction nucleotides: 6. Germline values: CDR1 ENHRY, CDR2 SYGVKD. CDR3 region: CAISAEASGRYNEQFF. The CDR3 region has the DNA TGTGCCATCAGTGCTGAGGCTAGCGGGAGGTACAATGAGCAGTTCTTC.

The chain carries TRBV5-4 and TRBJ1-3; D is possibly TRBD1 (6 bases). The CDR3 contains 16 residues. CDR1 and CDR2 from the germline V gene are SGHNT and YYREEE (reference sequence). The V and J ends lost 4 bases and 5 bases respectively, with 19 bases between them. CDR3 loop: CASSTDLTGHRNTIYF. The CDR3 coding sequence is TGTGCCAGCAGCACGGACCTCACAGGGCACCGAAACACCATATATTTT. Filled out from reference TRBV5-4 and TRBJ1-3, the complete variable domain reads ETGVTQSPTHLIKTRGQQVTLRCSSQSGHNTVSWYQQALGQGPQFIFQYYREEENGRGNFPPRFSGLQFPNYSSELNVNALELDDSALYLCASSTDLTGHRNTIYFGEGSWLTVV.

This clone was found once. CDR3 DNA sequence: TGTGCCAGCAGTGAAGATGCTAACAGGTGGGCAGATACGCAGTATTTT. Amino acid sequence: CASSEDANRWADTQYF. This chain connects TRBV25-1 to TRBJ2-3, with a tentative D call TRBD1 (5 bases). CDR3 length: 16 amino acids. The V end lost 2 bases, the J end lost 4 bases, and 16 bases lay between the germline ends. CDR1 MGHDK and CDR2 SYGVNS come from the germline V gene.

The chain uses TRBV19 and TRBJ1-5, with D tentatively TRBD1 (5 bases). CDR1 is LNHDA, CDR2 SQIVND, per germline (reference sequence). This CDR3 is built from 16 residues. The V end lost 7 bases, the J end lost 3 bases, and 19 bases lay between the germline ends. DNA for the CDR3: TGTGCCAGTACTTCACAGGCCGGGCAGTTCAATCAGCCCCAGCATTTT. Translation: CASTSQAGQFNQPQHF.

This clone was seen only once. The chain combines TRBV5-1 with TRBJ2-1, with D possibly TRBD2 on 5 matching bases. Trimming left V 5 bases short and J 5 bases short, with 11 bases between. CDR1 and CDR2 from the germline V gene are SGHRS and YFSETQ. The CDR3 contains 13 residues. This chain's CDR3 is CASSMGSHNEQFF. The CDR3 bases are TGCGCCAGCAGTATGGGGAGTCACAATGAGCAGTTCTTC. The full variable domain, completed using reference TRBV5-1 and TRBJ2-1, is KAGVTQTPRYLIKTRGQQVTLSCSPISGHRSVSWYQQTPGQGLQFLFEYFSETQRNKGNFPGRFSGRQFSNSRSEMNVSTLELGDSALYLCASSMGSHNEQFFGPGTRLTVL.

The chain employs TRBV5-4 and TRBJ1-1, with 7 bases fitting TRBD1. Germline V gene lookup returns CDR1 SGHNT and CDR2 YYREEE (reference sequence). The junction had 5 bases not matched to a gene; V was cut back by 0 bases and J by 0 bases. The CDR3 contains 16 residues. The DNA for the CDR3 is TGTGCCAGCAGCTTGGGTCAGGGGGGTTTGAACACTGAAGCTTTCTTT. The encoded protein is CASSLGQGGLNTEAFF.

The chain uses TRBV30 and TRBJ1-3, with D possibly matching TRBD1 (6 bases). CDR3 length: 15 amino acids. Germline V gene data show CDR1 as GTSNPN and CDR2 as SVGIG (reference sequence). V was shortened by 4 bases and J by 0 bases, with 13 bases between the two germline ends. The CDR3 is CAWTVGGPSGNTIYF. DNA of the CDR3: TGTGCCTGGACTGTGGGGGGGCCCTCTGGAAACACCATATATTTT.

CDR3: CASSFSGQGFQPQHF. The CDR3 coding sequence is TGTGCCAGCAGCTTCTCGGGACAGGGGTTCCAGCCCCAGCATTTT. The rearrangement uses TRBV28 and TRBJ1-5, with 10 bases lining up with TRBD1. The V segment lost 6 bases and the J segment 7 bases; nucleotides outside the gene matches: 9. This CDR3 has 15 residues. Germline CDR1 reads MDHEN; CDR2 reads SYDVKM.

The chain links TRBV4-1 to TRBJ2-3; 11 bases match TRBD2. The junction had 22 bases not matched to a gene; V was cut back by 1 base and J by 4 bases. The CDR3 is 22 amino acids. Per the germline V gene, CDR1 is MGHRA and CDR2 is YSYEKL. CDR3 residues: CASSQVGRLAGFYEGEADTQYF. Here the CDR3 DNA reads TGCGCCAGCAGCCAAGTCGGCAGACTAGCGGGATTCTATGAGGGGGAGGCAGATACGCAGTATTTT.

The chain employs TRBV18 and TRBJ1-1; 7 bases align to TRBD1. There are 15 residues in the CDR3. Losses at the gene ends were 2 bases for V and 3 bases for J; bases not matched to a gene: 6. Per germline, CDR1 KGHSH and CDR2 LQKENI. The CDR3 sequence is CASSPSTGRYTEAFF. The CDR3 DNA reads TGTGCCAGCTCACCATCGACAGGGCGCTACACTGAAGCTTTCTTT. Full variable domain (missing parts from reference TRBV18 and TRBJ1-1): NAGVMQNPRHLVRRRGQEARLRCSPMKGHSHVYWYRQLPEEGLKFMVYLQKENIIDESGMPKERFSAEFPKEGPSILRIQQVVRGDSAAYFCASSPSTGRYTEAFFGQGTRLTVV.

For the CDR3, the DNA is TGTGCCATCGACAGTAACTATGGCTACACCTTC. Encoded protein: CAIDSNYGYTF. This sequence joins TRBV10-3 and TRBJ1-2, with D perhaps matching TRBD1 (5 bases). Germline CDR1 and CDR2: ENHRY and SYGVKD. The CDR3 contains 11 residues. Between the trimmed V and J ends, which lost 8 bases and 1 base, there was a span of 5 bases.

The chain carries TRBV6-5 and TRBJ2-1, with D possibly TRBD2 on 5 matching bases. The CDR3 spans 13 residues. CDR1 is MNHEY and CDR2 is SVGAGI in the germline V gene. V lost 1 base and J lost 7, with 8 bases in between. CDR3 protein: CASSYFGGNEQFF. CDR3 bases: TGTGCCAGCAGTTACTTTGGCGGGAATGAGCAGTTCTTC.

The V call is TRBV4-1, the J call TRBJ2-7, with TRBD1 matching 9 bases. The CDR3 extends over 15 amino acids. Germline CDR1 MGHRA, CDR2 YSYEKL. Losses at the gene ends were 1 base for V and 7 bases for J; bases not matched to a gene: 8. CDR3 amino acids: CASSQVGTGFWEQYF. CDR3 sequence (DNA): TGCGCCAGCAGCCAAGTAGGGACAGGGTTTTGGGAGCAGTACTTC.